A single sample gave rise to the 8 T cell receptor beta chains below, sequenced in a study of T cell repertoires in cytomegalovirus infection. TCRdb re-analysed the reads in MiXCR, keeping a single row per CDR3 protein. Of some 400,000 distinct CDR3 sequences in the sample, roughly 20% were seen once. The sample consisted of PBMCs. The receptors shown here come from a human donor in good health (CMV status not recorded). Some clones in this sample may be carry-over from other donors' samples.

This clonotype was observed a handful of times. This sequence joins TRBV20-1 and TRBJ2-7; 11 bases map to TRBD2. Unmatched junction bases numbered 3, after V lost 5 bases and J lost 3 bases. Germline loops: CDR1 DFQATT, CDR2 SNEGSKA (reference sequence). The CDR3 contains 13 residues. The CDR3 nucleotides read TGCAGTGCTCAACTAGCGGGGGACTACGAGCAGTACTTC. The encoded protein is CSAQLAGDYEQYF.

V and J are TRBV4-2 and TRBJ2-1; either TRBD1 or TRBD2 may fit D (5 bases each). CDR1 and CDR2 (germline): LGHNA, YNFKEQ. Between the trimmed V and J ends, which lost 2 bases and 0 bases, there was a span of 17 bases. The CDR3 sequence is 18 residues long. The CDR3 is CASSQFSTRGNSYNEQFF. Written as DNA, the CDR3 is TGTGCCAGCAGCCAATTCTCAACGAGGGGAAACTCCTACAATGAGCAGTTCTTC.

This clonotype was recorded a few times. The CDR3 spells CAINRGREQYF. Here the CDR3 DNA reads TGTGCCATTAACAGGGGTCGCGAGCAGTACTTC. The chain uses TRBV10-3 and TRBJ2-7; 7 bases are shared with TRBD1. CDR3 length: 11 amino acids. V lost 9 bases, J lost 6 bases, and 5 bases stayed unmatched. Germline loops: CDR1 ENHRY, CDR2 SYGVKD.

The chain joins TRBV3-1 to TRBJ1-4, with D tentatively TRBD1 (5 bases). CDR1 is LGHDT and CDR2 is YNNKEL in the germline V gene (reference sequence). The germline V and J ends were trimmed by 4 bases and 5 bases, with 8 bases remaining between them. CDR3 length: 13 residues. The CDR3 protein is CASSLGTNEKLFF. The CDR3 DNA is TGTGCCAGCAGCCTTGGGACCAATGAAAAACTGTTTTTT.

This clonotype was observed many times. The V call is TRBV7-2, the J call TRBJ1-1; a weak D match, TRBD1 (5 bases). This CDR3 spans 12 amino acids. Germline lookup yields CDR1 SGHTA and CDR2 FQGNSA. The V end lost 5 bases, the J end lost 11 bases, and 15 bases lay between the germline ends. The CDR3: CASSLLGRVAFF. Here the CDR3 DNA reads TGTGCCAGCAGCCTCCTGGGGCGCGTGGCTTTCTTT.

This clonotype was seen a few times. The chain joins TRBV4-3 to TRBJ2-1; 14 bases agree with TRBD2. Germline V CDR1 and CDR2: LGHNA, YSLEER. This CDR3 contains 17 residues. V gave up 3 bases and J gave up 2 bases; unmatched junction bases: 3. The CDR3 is CASSHRLAGGTYNEQFF. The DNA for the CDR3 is TGCGCCAGCAGCCACCGACTAGCGGGAGGGACCTACAATGAGCAGTTCTTC.

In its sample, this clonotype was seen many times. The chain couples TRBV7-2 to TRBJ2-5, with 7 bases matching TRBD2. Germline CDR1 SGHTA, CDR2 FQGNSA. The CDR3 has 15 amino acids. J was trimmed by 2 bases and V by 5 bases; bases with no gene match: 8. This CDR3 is CASSPREAAQETQYF. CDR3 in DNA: TGTGCCAGCAGCCCCCGGGAGGCAGCACAAGAGACCCAGTACTTC.

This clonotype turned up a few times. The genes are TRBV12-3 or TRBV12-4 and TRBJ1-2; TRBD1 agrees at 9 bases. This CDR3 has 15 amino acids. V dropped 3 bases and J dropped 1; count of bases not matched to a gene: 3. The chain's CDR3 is CASSFMTGGNYGYTF. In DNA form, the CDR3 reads TGTGCCAGCAGTTTTATGACAGGGGGTAACTATGGCTACACCTTC.